This record concerns one TCR beta chain sequence. Its antigen is unknown. This record comes from a study of cytomegalovirus exposure and HLA in healthy donors. Whole-study results and caveats: Highest at DRB1 and lowest at HLA-C, TCR association rates differed among HLA loci in a later analysis.

Though nominally healthy at sampling, donors likely had unrecorded immune exposures. Germline V gene sequence: CDR1 MNHEY, CDR2 SVGAGI. V lost 5 bases, J lost 4 bases, and 18 bases lay in between. This CDR3 is 15 amino acids long. Primers: 60 Vbeta forward and 13 Jbeta reverse. Produced via immunoSEQ multiplex PCR; TCRdb's table is partial and in-frame only. The sample has 100,000 to 150,000 clones; around 78% are singletons. This receptor was obtained from a female donor in good health and CMV-seropositive. V gene TRBV6-5 combines with J gene TRBJ2-7; perhaps TRBD2 as D (6 bases). Sequenced material: PBMCs. In nucleotides, the CDR3 is TGTGCCAGCAGTCCCTTCTCCGGGAGAAGTTACGAGCAGTACTTC. It translates to CASSPFSGRSYEQYF.